The next 22 T cell receptor beta chains were all read from a single sample in a study of blood T cell repertoires in COVID-19. The method was immunoSEQ multiplex PCR; TCRdb's version includes in-frame clones alone and lacks a portion of them. The table has approximately 150,000 clones, around 90% seen once. Specimen: peripheral blood. These receptor sequences come from a woman aged 45-60 years with acute or convalescent COVID-19.

The chain joins TRBV30 to TRBJ2-7, with 10 bases that match TRBD1. Germline V CDR1 and CDR2: GTSNPN, SVGIG (reference sequence). CDR3 length: 13 residues. The J segment lost 6 bases and the V segment lost 8 bases, leaving 10 bases of the junction unmatched. The CDR3 bases are TGTGCCAGAAAGACAGGGGGCAACGGCGAGCAGTACTTC. Translating it yields CARKTGGNGEQYF. The variable domain in full, with the rest retrieved from reference TRBV30 and TRBJ2-7, is SQTIHQWPATLVQPVGSPLSLECTVEGTSNPNLYWYRQAAGRGLQLLFYSVGIGQISSEVPQNLSASRPQDRQFILSSKKLLLSDSGFYLCARKTGGNGEQYFGPGTRLTVT.

The chain joins TRBV29-1 to TRBJ2-1; D remains unclear. Trimming cost V 4 bases and J 9 bases, with 16 bases left between them. CDR1 is SQVTM, CDR2 ANQGSEA, per germline. The CDR3 extends over 13 amino acids. The CDR3 DNA sequence: TGCAGCGTTGGAAGCAAACCCGGCGGTGAGCAGTTCTTC. Translated: CSVGSKPGGEQFF.

The chain joins TRBV5-8 to TRBJ2-3; 7 positions match TRBD2. CDR1 SGHTS and CDR2 YDEGEE come from the germline V gene. Germline trimming cut 0 bases from V and 1 base from J; bases unmatched to any gene: 2. The CDR3 is made up of 15 amino acids. CDR3 protein: CASSLGAGGTDTQYF. Here the CDR3 DNA reads TGTGCCAGCAGCTTGGGCGCGGGGGGCACAGATACGCAGTATTTT.

This chain links TRBV2 with TRBJ1-1; D is ambiguous. With 6 bases removed from V and 1 base from J, the gap between germline ends came to 12 bases. Germline CDR1 SNHLY, CDR2 FYNNEI. This CDR3 comprises 14 residues. CDR3 sequence (DNA): TGTGCCAGCAGCTGGCTGGGAGGGAACACTGAAGCTTTCTTT. It yields the protein CASSWLGGNTEAFF.

To note about this clone: Other DNA sequences in the same sample also yield this CDR3. The rearrangement uses TRBV19 and TRBJ1-6, with 10 bases lining up with TRBD1. The CDR3 totals 16 residues. The V gene end was trimmed by 5 bases and the J gene end by 0 bases; junction bases not matched to a gene: 1. Germline V gene sequence: CDR1 LNHDA, CDR2 SQIVND (reference sequence). The CDR3 loop reads CASSRTGGSYNSPLHF. The CDR3 region has the DNA TGTGCCAGTAGTCGGACAGGGGGCTCCTATAATTCACCCCTCCACTTT.

The chain recombines TRBV5-6 with TRBJ1-2; D uncertain. The CDR3 contains 17 residues. Germline loops: CDR1 SGHDT, CDR2 YYEEEE. The V end lost 1 base, the J end lost 2 bases, and 18 bases lay between the germline ends. The CDR3 sequence: CASSLSESPDLNYGYTF. The CDR3 DNA reads as TGTGCCAGCAGCTTGAGTGAATCTCCAGACTTGAACTATGGCTACACCTTC.

V gene TRBV4-2 combines with J gene TRBJ1-2; 9 bases agree with TRBD1. The CDR3 length is 17 residues. Germline CDR1 reads LGHNA; CDR2 reads YNFKEQ. J gave up 7 bases and V 4 bases, and 16 bases lay outside the gene matches. The CDR3 DNA is TGTGCCAGCAGCCTAACCGGACAGGGGAGGGGTGAGGGTGGCTACACCTTC. Amino acid sequence: CASSLTGQGRGEGGYTF.

This clone has more than one count but fewer than ten. For the CDR3, the DNA is TGTGCCAGCAGAGGAGGCAATGAGCAGTTCTTC. This gives the protein CASRGGNEQFF. The genes are TRBV11-3 and TRBJ2-1; weak D call: TRBD2 (5 bases). This CDR3 has 11 amino acids. Germline-derived CDR1 and CDR2 are SGHNT and YENEEA. V lost 6 bases to trimming and J lost 6 bases, with 6 bases between them.

The rearrangement uses TRBV7-2 and TRBJ2-5, with D possibly TRBD2 on 6 matching bases. Trimming took 6 bases from V and 5 from J, leaving 13 bases between them. This CDR3 is 13 amino acids long. The germline V gene encodes CDR1 SGHTA and CDR2 FQGNSA. Here the CDR3 DNA reads TGTGCCAGCAGATGGAGGGCCAGGGAGACCCAGTACTTC. Translating it yields CASRWRARETQYF.

This rearrangement joins TRBV14 to TRBJ1-2; 9 bases line up with TRBD1. Looked up from germline, CDR1 is SGHDN and CDR2 is FVKESK. This CDR3 contains 16 residues. Trimming removed 3 bases from V and 3 bases from J; junction bases left unmatched: 8. CDR3 sequence: CASSQDDRGSYYGYTF. The CDR3 nucleotides read TGTGCCAGCAGCCAGGATGACAGGGGGTCTTACTATGGCTACACCTTC.

On this clone: The identical CDR3 is also encoded by other nucleotide sequences in the sample. V and J are TRBV30 and TRBJ1-1; weak D call: TRBD1 (5 bases). Germline V gene data show CDR1 as GTSNPN and CDR2 as SVGIG (reference sequence). The CDR3 is 12 residues long. Trimming cost V 0 bases and J 5 bases, with 7 bases left between them. This CDR3 reads CAWSVGGTEAFF. The CDR3 bases are TGTGCCTGGAGTGTGGGGGGTACTGAAGCTTTCTTT.

The chain carries TRBV19 and TRBJ2-7; a weak D match, TRBD1 (5 bases). V was shortened by 3 bases and J by 5 bases, with 17 bases between the two germline ends. In germline, CDR1 is LNHDA, CDR2 SQIVND (reference sequence). The CDR3 is 15 amino acids. CDR3 sequence reads: CASSISGSAPHEQYF. In DNA, the CDR3 is TGTGCCAGTAGTATTTCAGGGTCCGCTCCCCACGAGCAGTACTTC. Full variable domain (remainder filled in from reference TRBV19 and TRBJ2-7): DGGITQSPKYLFRKEGQNVTLSCEQNLNHDAMYWYRQDPGQGLRLIYYSQIVNDFQKGDIAEGYSVSREKKESFPLTVTSAQKNPTAFYLCASSISGSAPHEQYFGPGTRLTVT.

This clone was observed once. V gene TRBV5-1 combines with J gene TRBJ1-1; D is possibly TRBD1 (6 bases). Trimming took off 2 bases at V and 0 bases at J, with 8 bases between the two ends. The CDR3 length is 14 residues. Germline CDR1 is SGHRS and CDR2 is YFSETQ. The CDR3: CASSFTGMNTEAFF. CDR3 nucleotide sequence: TGCGCCAGCAGCTTTACAGGGATGAACACTGAAGCTTTCTTT.

The chain has TRBV2 and TRBJ2-3, with D perhaps matching TRBD1 (8 bases). The germline CDR1 and CDR2 sequences are SNHLY and FYNNEI. The length of the CDR3 is 11 residues. Trimming left V 10 bases short and J 10 bases short, with 15 bases between. Here the CDR3 reads CANTGGAPQYF. The CDR3 region has the DNA TGTGCCAACACAGGGGGGGCGCCGCAGTATTTT.

CDR3 residues: CASSIGGLSSYNEQFF. In DNA, the CDR3 is TGTGCCAGTAGTATCGGGGGGCTAAGCTCCTACAATGAGCAGTTCTTC. The chain is built from TRBV19 and TRBJ2-1; D possibly corresponds to TRBD2 (7 bases). Germline-derived CDR1 and CDR2 are LNHDA and SQIVND (reference sequence). The CDR3 has 16 residues. The ends were cut back, 3 bases at V and 0 bases at J, with 12 bases in the middle. The whole variable domain, remainder taken from reference TRBV19 and TRBJ2-1, is DGGITQSPKYLFRKEGQNVTLSCEQNLNHDAMYWYRQDPGQGLRLIYYSQIVNDFQKGDIAEGYSVSREKKESFPLTVTSAQKNPTAFYLCASSIGGLSSYNEQFFGPGTRLTVL.

This clone was recorded once. The chain joins TRBV7-8 to TRBJ2-3, with TRBD2 as a possible D gene (6 bases). CDR3 length: 16 amino acids. From germline, CDR1 is SGHVS and CDR2 FQNEAQ. V gave up 1 base and J gave up 2 bases, with 13 bases separating them. The CDR3 is CASSLVVGRPTDTQYF. The CDR3 region has the DNA TGTGCCAGCAGCTTAGTGGTCGGGAGACCCACAGATACGCAGTATTTT. Based on the CDR3 plus reference TRBV7-8 and TRBJ2-3, the full variable domain is GAGVSQSPRYKVAKRGQDVALRCDPISGHVSLFWYQQALGQGPEFLTYFQNEAQLDKSGLPSDRFFAERPEGSVSTLKIQRTQQEDSAVYLCASSLVVGRPTDTQYFGPGTRLTVL.

The J gene is TRBJ2-7, the V gene TRBV12-3 or TRBV12-4; D is unclear. The V gene lost 3 bases and the J gene lost 4 bases, with 10 bases spanning the gap. The CDR3 runs to 13 residues. The CDR3, as DNA: TGTGCCAGCAGTTTTAATAGAGCGTACGAGCAGTACTTC. It translates to CASSFNRAYEQYF.

This chain's CDR3 is CAWSKNLGQGGDYGYTF. The CDR3 bases are TGTGCCTGGAGTAAGAACCTCGGACAGGGTGGGGACTATGGCTACACCTTC. The chain is built from TRBV30 and TRBJ1-2; TRBD1 aligns across 8 bases. Germline trimming cut 2 bases from V and 3 bases from J; bases unmatched to any gene: 14. The germline V gene encodes CDR1 GTSNPN and CDR2 SVGIG (reference sequence). The CDR3 sequence is 17 residues long.

The V call is TRBV2, the J call TRBJ1-1; D may be TRBD1 (6 bases). The CDR3 extends over 13 amino acids. Germline loops: CDR1 SNHLY, CDR2 FYNNEI. V gave up 3 bases and J gave up 1 base, with 6 bases separating them. The CDR3 bases are TGTGCCAGCAGTGACAGGGGGAACACTGAAGCTTTCTTT. Protein product: CASSDRGNTEAFF.

V and J are TRBV9 and TRBJ2-7, with TRBD2 identical over 9 bases. V trimming: 3 bases; J trimming: 0 bases; junction bases outside the gene matches: 7. The germline CDR1 and CDR2 sequences are SGDLS and YYNGEE. The CDR3 has 16 residues. The CDR3 loop reads CASSGGGGRASYEQYF. The CDR3 DNA reads TGTGCCAGCAGCGGAGGCGGCGGGAGGGCCTCCTACGAGCAGTACTTC.

The chain uses TRBV5-1 and TRBJ2-1; 9 bases are a match to TRBD2. After removal of 5 bases from V and 6 bases from J, the junction contained 12 bases not matched to a gene. This CDR3 is built from 16 residues. From germline, CDR1 is SGHRS and CDR2 YFSETQ. The DNA for the CDR3 is TGCGCCAGCAGTCGACTAGCGGTCTCGCTGTCCAATGAGCAGTTCTTC. Its translation is CASSRLAVSLSNEQFF.

The chain joins TRBV5-1 to TRBJ1-3, with D tentatively TRBD1 (5 bases). The CDR3 is made up of 15 amino acids. Germline CDR1 is SGHRS and CDR2 is YFSETQ. The ends were cut back, 4 bases at V and 0 bases at J, with 11 bases in the middle. The CDR3 sequence is CASSPDSFSGNTIYF. In DNA, the CDR3 is TGCGCCAGCAGCCCCGACAGCTTCTCTGGAAACACCATATATTTT.